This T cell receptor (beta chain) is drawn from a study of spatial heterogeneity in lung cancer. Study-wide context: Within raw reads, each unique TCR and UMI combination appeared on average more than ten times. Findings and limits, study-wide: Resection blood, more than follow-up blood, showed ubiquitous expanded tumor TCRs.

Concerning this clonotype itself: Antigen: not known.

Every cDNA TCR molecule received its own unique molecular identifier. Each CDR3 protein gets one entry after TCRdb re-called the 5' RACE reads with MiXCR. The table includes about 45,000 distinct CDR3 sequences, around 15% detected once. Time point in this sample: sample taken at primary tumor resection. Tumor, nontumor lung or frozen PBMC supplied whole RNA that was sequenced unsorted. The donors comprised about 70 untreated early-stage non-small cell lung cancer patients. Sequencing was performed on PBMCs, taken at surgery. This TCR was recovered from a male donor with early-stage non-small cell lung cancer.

CDR3 nucleotide sequence: TGCGCCAGCAGCGAGGGCACAGATACGCAGTATTTT. It translates to CASSEGTDTQYF. The V and J genes are TRBV5-1 and TRBJ2-3, with D hard to call. Trimming left V 4 bases short and J 1 base short, with 4 bases between. Germline V gene data show CDR1 as SGHRS and CDR2 as YFSETQ. CDR3 length equals 12 residues.